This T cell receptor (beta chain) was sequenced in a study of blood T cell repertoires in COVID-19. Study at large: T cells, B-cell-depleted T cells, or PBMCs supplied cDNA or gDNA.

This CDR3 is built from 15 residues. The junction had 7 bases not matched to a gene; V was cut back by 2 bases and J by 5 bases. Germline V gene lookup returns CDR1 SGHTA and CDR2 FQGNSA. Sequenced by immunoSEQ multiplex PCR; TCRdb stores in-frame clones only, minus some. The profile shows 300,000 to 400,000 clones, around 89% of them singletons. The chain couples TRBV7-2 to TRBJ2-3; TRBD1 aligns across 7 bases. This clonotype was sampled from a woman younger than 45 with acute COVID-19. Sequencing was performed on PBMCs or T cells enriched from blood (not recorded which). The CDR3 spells CASSLTRDRQDTQYF. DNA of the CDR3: TGTGCCAGCAGCTTAACCAGGGACAGACAAGATACGCAGTATTTT.